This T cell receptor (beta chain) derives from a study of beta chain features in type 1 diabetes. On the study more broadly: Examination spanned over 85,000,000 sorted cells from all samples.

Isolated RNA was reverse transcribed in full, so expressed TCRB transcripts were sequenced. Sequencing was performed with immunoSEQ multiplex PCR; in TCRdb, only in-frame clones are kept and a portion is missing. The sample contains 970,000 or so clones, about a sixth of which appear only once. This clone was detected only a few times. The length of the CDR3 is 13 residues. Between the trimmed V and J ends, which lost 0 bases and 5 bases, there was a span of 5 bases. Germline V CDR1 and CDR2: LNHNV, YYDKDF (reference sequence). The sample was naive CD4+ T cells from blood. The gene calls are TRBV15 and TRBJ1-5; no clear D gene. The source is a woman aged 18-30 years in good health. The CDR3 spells CATSREPHQPQHF. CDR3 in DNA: TGTGCCACCAGCAGAGAACCCCATCAGCCCCAGCATTTT. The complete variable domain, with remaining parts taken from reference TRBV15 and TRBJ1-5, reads DAMVIQNPRYQVTQFGKPVTLSCSQTLNHNVMYWYQQKSSQAPKLLFHYYDKDFNNEADTPDNFQSRRPNTSFCFLDIRSPGLGDTAMYLCATSREPHQPQHFGDGTRLSIL.